The 21 T cell receptor beta chains reported below all come from one sample, sequenced in a study of blood T cell repertoires in COVID-19. Sequencing was performed with immunoSEQ multiplex PCR; in TCRdb, only in-frame clones are kept and a portion is missing. The data contain approximately 230,000 clones, around 86% of them singletons. Sequenced input: PBMCs or T cells enriched from blood (not recorded which). Receptor source: a man in his forties or fifties who had recovered from COVID-19.

The chain links TRBV11-3 to TRBJ1-1; TRBD1 is a possible D gene (5 bases). Trimming took off 3 bases at V and 1 base at J, with 6 bases between the two ends. The CDR3 spans 13 residues. Germline CDR1 is SGHNT and CDR2 is YENEEA. Here the CDR3 reads CASSFDRNTEAFF. The CDR3 coding sequence is TGTGCCAGCAGCTTTGACAGGAACACTGAAGCTTTCTTT.

V usage is TRBV5-1 and J usage is TRBJ2-3, with a tentative D call TRBD2 (6 bases). The CDR3 loop spans 13 amino acids. CDR1 is SGHRS and CDR2 is YFSETQ in the germline V gene. Between the trimmed V and J ends, which lost 0 bases and 4 bases, there was a span of 6 bases. CDR3 coding DNA: TGCGCCAGCAGCTTGGCGGGAGCAGATACGCAGTATTTT. This encodes CASSLAGADTQYF. Together with reference TRBV5-1 and TRBJ2-3, the CDR3 gives the full variable domain: KAGVTQTPRYLIKTRGQQVTLSCSPISGHRSVSWYQQTPGQGLQFLFEYFSETQRNKGNFPGRFSGRQFSNSRSEMNVSTLELGDSALYLCASSLAGADTQYFGPGTRLTVL.

The rearrangement joins TRBV7-2 to TRBJ2-7; D ambiguous. Trimming removed 1 base from V and 5 bases from J, with 6 bases in between. Germline V CDR1 and CDR2: SGHTA, FQGNSA. This CDR3 has 12 amino acids. The CDR3 bases are TGTGCCAGCAGCTTAGTTATCCACGAGCAGTACTTC. Translation gives CASSLVIHEQYF.

This clone appeared a few times. The genes are TRBV7-9 and TRBJ2-1; 8 bases are shared with TRBD2. The CDR3 has 14 residues. Germline-derived CDR1 and CDR2 are SEHNR and FQNEAQ (reference sequence). V dropped 6 bases and J dropped 7; count of bases not matched to a gene: 8. The CDR3 loop is CASRPGTGGNEQFF. The DNA of the CDR3 is TGTGCCAGCAGACCAGGGACGGGAGGGAATGAGCAGTTCTTC.

This clone has a handful of counts. This chain joins TRBV4-3 and TRBJ1-1, with 7 bases lining up with TRBD1. In germline, CDR1 is LGHNA, CDR2 YSLEER. Unmatched junction bases numbered 5, after V lost 4 bases and J lost 3 bases. The length of the CDR3 is 14 residues. The CDR3 protein is CASSRLTGDTEAFF. CDR3 DNA: TGCGCCAGCAGCCGCCTCACAGGGGACACTGAAGCTTTCTTT.

The chain uses TRBV18 and TRBJ2-5; 7 nucleotides match TRBD1. There are 14 residues in the CDR3. Germline CDR1 reads KGHSH; CDR2 reads LQKENI. After removal of 3 bases from V and 4 bases from J, the junction contained 5 bases not matched to a gene. The CDR3 here is CASSPPGQRETQYF. CDR3 DNA sequence: TGTGCCAGCTCACCCCCGGGACAGAGAGAGACCCAGTACTTC.

The chain employs TRBV18 and TRBJ1-1; 7 bases are shared with TRBD1. This CDR3 has 15 amino acids. The ends lost 5 bases at V and 1 base at J; junction bases unmatched: 7. Germline CDR1 and CDR2: KGHSH and LQKENI. CDR3 residues: CASSATGSGNTEAFF. In DNA, the CDR3 is TGTGCCAGCTCAGCGACAGGGTCTGGGAACACTGAAGCTTTCTTT. The complete variable domain, with remaining parts taken from reference TRBV18 and TRBJ1-1, reads NAGVMQNPRHLVRRRGQEARLRCSPMKGHSHVYWYRQLPEEGLKFMVYLQKENIIDESGMPKERFSAEFPKEGPSILRIQQVVRGDSAAYFCASSATGSGNTEAFFGQGTRLTVV.

The sample holds a few counts of this clone. V gene TRBV27 combines with J gene TRBJ2-7; tentative D call: TRBD2 (6 bases). Looked up from germline, CDR1 is MNHEY and CDR2 is SMNVEV (reference sequence). There are 15 residues in the CDR3. The ends were cut back, 5 bases at V and 5 bases at J, with 19 bases in the middle. The CDR3 DNA is TGTGCCAGCAGTCCCTGGACTACCATCGGAGACGAGCAGTACTTC. Translation gives CASSPWTTIGDEQYF.

The chain is built from TRBV15 and TRBJ1-5; D perhaps matches TRBD1 (5 bases). V lost 1 base and J 7 bases, leaving 11 bases between the germline ends. Germline V gene sequence: CDR1 LNHNV, CDR2 YYDKDF (reference sequence). The CDR3 runs 14 residues. CDR3 loop: CATSRARVDQPQHF. In nucleotides, the CDR3 is TGTGCCACCAGCAGAGCCAGGGTAGACCAGCCCCAGCATTTT.

This clone is a singleton in its sample. V gene TRBV19 combines with J gene TRBJ1-4, with D tentatively TRBD1 (6 bases). Germline CDR1 LNHDA, CDR2 SQIVND (reference sequence). The CDR3 sequence is 14 residues long. The ends were cut back, 2 bases at V and 5 bases at J, with 9 bases in the middle. Here the CDR3 reads CASSIWGPNEKLFF. In DNA, the CDR3 is TGTGCCAGTAGTATATGGGGGCCGAATGAAAAACTGTTTTTT.

V is TRBV18 and J is TRBJ2-3; 7 nucleotides line up with TRBD1. V lost 0 bases to trimming and J lost 3 bases; unmatched junction nucleotides: 3. The CDR3 length is 15 residues. CDR1 and CDR2 from the germline V gene are KGHSH and LQKENI. Here the CDR3 reads CASSPPTGRTDTQYF. CDR3 DNA: TGTGCCAGCTCACCACCGACAGGGAGAACAGATACGCAGTATTTT.

The genes are TRBV6-5 and TRBJ2-7; D gene uncertain. This CDR3 comprises 14 residues. V lost 4 bases and J 5 bases, leaving 15 bases between the germline ends. The V gene's germline CDR1 is MNHEY and CDR2 SVGAGI. This CDR3 is CASSFNHGGHEQYF. The CDR3 region has the DNA TGTGCCAGCAGTTTCAACCACGGTGGGCACGAGCAGTACTTC.

The CDR3 sequence: CASSETSGQETQYF. In DNA, the CDR3 is TGTGCCAGTAGTGAGACTAGCGGCCAAGAGACCCAGTACTTC. J is TRBJ2-5 and V is TRBV19; 9 bases fit TRBD2. Germline trimming cut 5 bases from V and 1 base from J; bases unmatched to any gene: 2. In germline, CDR1 is LNHDA, CDR2 SQIVND (reference sequence). This CDR3 spans 14 amino acids.

The sample holds one count of this clone. V is TRBV28 and J is TRBJ2-3; unclear D gene. CDR1 MDHEN and CDR2 SYDVKM come from the germline V gene. The germline V and J ends were trimmed by 6 bases and 2 bases, with 12 bases remaining between them. The CDR3 consists of 14 residues. CDR3 bases: TGTGCCAGCAGGGGCCCCCCGACCACAGATACGCAGTATTTT. Translation gives CASRGPPTTDTQYF.

The DNA of the CDR3 is TGTGCCAGCGGGGGGGTAGCCAAAAACATTCAGTACTTC. Translating it yields CASGGVAKNIQYF. This sequence joins TRBV3-1 (or the pseudogene TRBV3-2) and TRBJ2-4, with TRBD2 identical over 7 bases. CDR3 length: 13 amino acids. The germline V gene encodes CDR1 LGHDT and CDR2 YNNKEL (reference sequence). Unmatched junction bases numbered 1, after V lost 8 bases and J lost 0 bases.

The V call is TRBV18, the J call TRBJ1-2; unclear D gene. Germline V gives CDR1 KGHSH, CDR2 LQKENI. V lost 2 bases and J 8 bases, leaving 21 bases between the germline ends. The CDR3 has 16 residues. This CDR3 is CASSPSRHGALRGYTF. In DNA form, the CDR3 reads TGTGCCAGCTCACCATCCCGGCACGGAGCCCTTAGGGGCTACACCTTC.

This clone showed up just a few times. The chain combines TRBV7-2 with TRBJ1-6; D uncertain. Germline V gene sequence: CDR1 SGHTA, CDR2 FQGNSA. CDR3 length: 14 amino acids. The CDR3: CASSAAGPSSPLHF. The CDR3 DNA reads as TGTGCAAGCTCCGCCGCGGGCCCCTCCTCACCCCTCCACTTT.

J is TRBJ1-1 and V is TRBV3-1 (or the pseudogene TRBV3-2); D gene unclear. V lost 1 base and J lost 0, with 6 bases in between. The germline V gene has CDR1 LGHDT and CDR2 YNNKEL (reference sequence). CDR3 length: 14 amino acids. The CDR3 coding sequence is TGTGCCAGCAGCCAAGCCGCAGTGAACACTGAAGCTTTCTTT. Amino acids: CASSQAAVNTEAFF.

V is TRBV4-3 and J is TRBJ1-5, with 9 positions matching TRBD1. V trimming: 0 bases; J trimming: 7 bases; junction bases outside the gene matches: 13. The germline V gene encodes CDR1 LGHNA and CDR2 YSLEER. CDR3 length: 18 amino acids. The CDR3 region is CASSQDLGTGTNRQPQHF. CDR3 in DNA: TGCGCCAGCAGCCAAGATTTGGGGACAGGGACGAATCGGCAGCCCCAGCATTTT.

J is TRBJ1-5 and V is TRBV27; 8 bases line up with TRBD1. This CDR3 contains 14 residues. Germline V gives CDR1 MNHEY, CDR2 SMNVEV (reference sequence). With 6 bases clipped from V and 6 bases from J, the junction kept 7 bases outside the gene matches. The CDR3 coding sequence is TGTGCCAGCAGGAGAGCACAGGGGGGTCAGCCCCAGCATTTT. Protein: CASRRAQGGQPQHF.

This clone appeared a few times. This chain joins TRBV25-1 and TRBJ1-2; D gene uncertain. This CDR3 comprises 14 residues. Trimming left V 2 bases short and J 0 bases short, with 7 bases between. Germline V CDR1 and CDR2: MGHDK, SYGVNS. In DNA form, the CDR3 reads TGTGCCAGCAGTGAAAACGCAGCTAACTATGGCTACACCTTC. Translating gives CASSENAANYGYTF.